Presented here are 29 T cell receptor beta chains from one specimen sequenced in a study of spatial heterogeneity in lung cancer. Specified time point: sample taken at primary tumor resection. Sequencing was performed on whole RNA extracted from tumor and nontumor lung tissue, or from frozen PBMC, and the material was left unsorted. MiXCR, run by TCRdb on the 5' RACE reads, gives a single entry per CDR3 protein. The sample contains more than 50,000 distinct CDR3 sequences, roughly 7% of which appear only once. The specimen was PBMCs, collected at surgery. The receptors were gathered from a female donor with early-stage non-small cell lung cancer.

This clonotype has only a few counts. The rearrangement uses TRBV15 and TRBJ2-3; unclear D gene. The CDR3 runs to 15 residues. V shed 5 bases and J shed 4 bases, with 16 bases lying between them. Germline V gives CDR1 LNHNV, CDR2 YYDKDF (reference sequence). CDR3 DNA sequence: TGTGCCACCAGCGGGCACCCCAGGCACGCAGATACGCAGTATTTT. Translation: CATSGHPRHADTQYF. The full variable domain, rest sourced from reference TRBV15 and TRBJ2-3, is DAMVIQNPRYQVTQFGKPVTLSCSQTLNHNVMYWYQQKSSQAPKLLFHYYDKDFNNEADTPDNFQSRRPNTSFCFLDIRSPGLGDTAMYLCATSGHPRHADTQYFGPGTRLTVL.

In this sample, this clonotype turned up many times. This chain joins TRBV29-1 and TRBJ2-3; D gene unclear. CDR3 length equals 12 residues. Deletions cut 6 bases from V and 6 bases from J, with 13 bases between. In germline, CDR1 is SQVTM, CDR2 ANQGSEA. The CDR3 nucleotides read TGCAGCGTCGTCTTTGAGACCGATACGCAGTATTTT. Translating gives CSVVFETDTQYF.

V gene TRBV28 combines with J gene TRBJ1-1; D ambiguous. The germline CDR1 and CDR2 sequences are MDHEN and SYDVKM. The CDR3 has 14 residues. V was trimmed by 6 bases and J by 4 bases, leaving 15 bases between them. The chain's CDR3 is CASRSTAGGTEAFF. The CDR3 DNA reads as TGTGCCAGCAGGTCTACCGCCGGAGGCACTGAAGCTTTCTTT.

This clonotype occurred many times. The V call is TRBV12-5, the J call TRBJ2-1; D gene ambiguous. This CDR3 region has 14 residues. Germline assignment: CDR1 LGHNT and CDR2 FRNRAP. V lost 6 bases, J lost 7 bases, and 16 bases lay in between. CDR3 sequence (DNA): TGTGCTAGTGGCTTCCGGCTTAATGAGAATGAGCAGTTCTTC. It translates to CASGFRLNENEQFF. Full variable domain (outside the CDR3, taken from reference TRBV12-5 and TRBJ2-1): DARVTQTPRHKVTEMGQEVTMRCQPILGHNTVFWYRQTMMQGLELLAYFRNRAPLDDSGMPKDRFSAEMPDATLATLKIQPSEPRDSAVYFCASGFRLNENEQFFGPGTRLTVL.

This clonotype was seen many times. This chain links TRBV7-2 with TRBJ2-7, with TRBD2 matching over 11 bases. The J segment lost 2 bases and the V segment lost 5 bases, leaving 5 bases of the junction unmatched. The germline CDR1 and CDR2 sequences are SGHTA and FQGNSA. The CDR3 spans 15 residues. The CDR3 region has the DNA TGTGCCAGCAGCGCCACTAGCGGGGGCCCCTACGAGCAGTACTTC. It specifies CASSATSGGPYEQYF.

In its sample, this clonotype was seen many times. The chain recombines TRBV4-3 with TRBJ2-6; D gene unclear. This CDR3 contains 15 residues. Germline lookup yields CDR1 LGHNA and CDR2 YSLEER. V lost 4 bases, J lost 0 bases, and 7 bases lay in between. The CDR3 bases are TGCGCCAGCAGCCTTTCAGCCTCTGGGGCCAACGTCCTGACTTTC. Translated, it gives CASSLSASGANVLTF.

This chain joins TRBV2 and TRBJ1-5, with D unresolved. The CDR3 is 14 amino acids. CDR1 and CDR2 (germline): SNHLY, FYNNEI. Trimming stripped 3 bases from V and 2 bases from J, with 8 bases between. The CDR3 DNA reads TGTGCCAGCAGTGAGAATACAGGCAATCAGCCCCAGCATTTT. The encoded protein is CASSENTGNQPQHF. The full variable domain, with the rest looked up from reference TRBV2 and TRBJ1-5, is EPEVTQTPSHQVTQMGQEVILRCVPISNHLYFYWYRQILGQKVEFLVSFYNNEISEKSEIFDDQFSVERPDGSNFTLKIRSTKLEDSAMYFCASSENTGNQPQHFGDGTRLSIL.

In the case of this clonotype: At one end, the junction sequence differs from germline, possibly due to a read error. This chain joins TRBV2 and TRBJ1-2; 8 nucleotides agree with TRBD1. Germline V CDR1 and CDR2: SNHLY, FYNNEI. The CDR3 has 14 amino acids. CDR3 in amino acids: CGSSVGQGLYGYTF. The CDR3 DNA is TGTGGCAGCAGTGTCGGACAGGGACTCTATGGCTACACCTTC.

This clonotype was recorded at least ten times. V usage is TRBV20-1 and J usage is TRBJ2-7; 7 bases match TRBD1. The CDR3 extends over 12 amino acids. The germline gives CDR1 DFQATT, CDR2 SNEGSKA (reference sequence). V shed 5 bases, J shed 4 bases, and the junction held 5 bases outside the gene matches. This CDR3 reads CSADRETYEQYF. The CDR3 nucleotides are TGCAGTGCTGACAGGGAAACATACGAGCAGTACTTC.

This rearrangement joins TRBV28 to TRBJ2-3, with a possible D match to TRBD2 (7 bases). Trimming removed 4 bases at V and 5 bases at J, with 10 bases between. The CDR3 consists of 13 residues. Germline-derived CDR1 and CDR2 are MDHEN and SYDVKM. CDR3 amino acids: CASSSRGGDTQYF. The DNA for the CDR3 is TGTGCCAGCAGTTCGAGGGGGGGAGATACGCAGTATTTT.

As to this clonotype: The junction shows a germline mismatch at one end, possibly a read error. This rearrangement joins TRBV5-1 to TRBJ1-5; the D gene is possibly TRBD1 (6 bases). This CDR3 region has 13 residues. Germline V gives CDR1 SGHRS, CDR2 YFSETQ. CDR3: CTSSWGADQPQHF. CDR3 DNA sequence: TGCACCAGCAGCTGGGGGGCGGATCAGCCCCAGCATTTT. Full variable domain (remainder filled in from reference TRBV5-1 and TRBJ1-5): KAGVTQTPRYLIKTRGQQVTLSCSPISGHRSVSWYQQTPGQGLQFLFEYFSETQRNKGNFPGRFSGRQFSNSRSEMNVSTLELGDSALYLCTSSWGADQPQHFGDGTRLSIL.

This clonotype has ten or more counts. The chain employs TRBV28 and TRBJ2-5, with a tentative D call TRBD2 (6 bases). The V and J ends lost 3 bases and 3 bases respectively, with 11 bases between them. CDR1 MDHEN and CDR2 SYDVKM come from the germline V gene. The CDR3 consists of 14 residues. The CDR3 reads CASSFGGPEETQYF. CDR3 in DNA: TGTGCCAGCAGTTTCGGGGGACCCGAAGAGACCCAGTACTTC. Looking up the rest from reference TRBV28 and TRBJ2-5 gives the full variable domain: DVKVTQSSRYLVKRTGEKVFLECVQDMDHENMFWYRQDPGLGLRLIYFSYDVKMKEKGDIPEGYSVSREKKERFSLILESASTNQTSMYLCASSFGGPEETQYFGPGTRLLVL.

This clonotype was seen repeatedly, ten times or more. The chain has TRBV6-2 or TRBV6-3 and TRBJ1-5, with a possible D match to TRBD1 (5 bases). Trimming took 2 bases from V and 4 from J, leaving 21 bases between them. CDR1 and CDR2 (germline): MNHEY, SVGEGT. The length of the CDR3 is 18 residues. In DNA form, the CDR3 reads TGTGCCAGCAGTTACGCTTCCGGGGGTACTTTACTTAATCAGCCCCAGCATTTT. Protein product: CASSYASGGTLLNQPQHF.

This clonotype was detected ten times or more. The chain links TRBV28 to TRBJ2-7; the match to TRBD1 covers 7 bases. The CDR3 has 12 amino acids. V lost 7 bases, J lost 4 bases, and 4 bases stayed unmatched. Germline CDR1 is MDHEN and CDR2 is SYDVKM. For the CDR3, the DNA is TGTGCCAGCACCTCGGACAGGTACGAGCAGTACTTC. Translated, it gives CASTSDRYEQYF.

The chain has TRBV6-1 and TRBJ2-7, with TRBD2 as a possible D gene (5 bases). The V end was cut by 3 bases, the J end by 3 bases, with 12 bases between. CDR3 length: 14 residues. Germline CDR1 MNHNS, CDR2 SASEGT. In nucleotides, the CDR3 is TGTGCCAGCAGTGATGTCGGGGAAGGCTACGAGCAGTACTTC. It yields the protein CASSDVGEGYEQYF.

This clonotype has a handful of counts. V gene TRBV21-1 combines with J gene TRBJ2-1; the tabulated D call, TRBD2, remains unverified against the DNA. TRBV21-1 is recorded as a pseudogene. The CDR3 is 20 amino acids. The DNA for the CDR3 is TGTGCCAGCAGCACGCTATGGATATGGGCAGGGAGGGAGCAAGGGCATGAGCAGTTCTTC. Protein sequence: CASSTLWIWAGREQGHEQFF.

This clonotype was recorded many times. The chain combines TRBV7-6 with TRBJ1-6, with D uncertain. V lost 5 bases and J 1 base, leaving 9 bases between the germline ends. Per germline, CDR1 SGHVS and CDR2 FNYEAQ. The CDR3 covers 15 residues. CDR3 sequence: CASSQGGSYNSPLHF. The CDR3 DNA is TGTGCCAGCAGCCAAGGAGGGTCCTATAATTCACCCCTCCACTTT.

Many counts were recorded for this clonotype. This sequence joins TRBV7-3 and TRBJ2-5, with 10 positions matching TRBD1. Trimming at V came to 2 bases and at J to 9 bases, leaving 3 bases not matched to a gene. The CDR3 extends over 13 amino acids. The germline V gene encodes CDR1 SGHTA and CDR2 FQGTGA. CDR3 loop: CASSLGGQGPQYF. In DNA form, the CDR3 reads TGTGCCAGCAGCTTAGGGGGACAGGGGCCCCAGTACTTC.

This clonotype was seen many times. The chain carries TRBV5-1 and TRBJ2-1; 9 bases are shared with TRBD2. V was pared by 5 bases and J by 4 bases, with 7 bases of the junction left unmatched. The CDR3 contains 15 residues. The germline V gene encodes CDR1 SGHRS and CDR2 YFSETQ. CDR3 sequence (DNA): TGCGCCAGCAGATCCCTAGCGGGGCGTTACAATGAGCAGTTCTTC. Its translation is CASRSLAGRYNEQFF.

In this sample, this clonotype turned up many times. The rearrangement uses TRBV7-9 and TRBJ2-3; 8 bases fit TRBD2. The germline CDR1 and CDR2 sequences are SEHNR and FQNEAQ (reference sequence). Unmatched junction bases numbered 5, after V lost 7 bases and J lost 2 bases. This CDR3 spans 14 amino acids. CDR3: CASILSGVTDTQYF. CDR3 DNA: TGTGCCAGCATCCTTAGCGGGGTCACAGATACGCAGTATTTT.

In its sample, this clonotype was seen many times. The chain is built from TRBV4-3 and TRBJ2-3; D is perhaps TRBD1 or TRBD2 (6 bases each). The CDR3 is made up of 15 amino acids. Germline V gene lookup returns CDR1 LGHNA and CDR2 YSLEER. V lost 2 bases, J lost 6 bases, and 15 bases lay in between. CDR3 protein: CASSQKTGGRDTQYF. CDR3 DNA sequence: TGCGCCAGCAGCCAAAAGACCGGGGGCCGCGATACGCAGTATTTT.

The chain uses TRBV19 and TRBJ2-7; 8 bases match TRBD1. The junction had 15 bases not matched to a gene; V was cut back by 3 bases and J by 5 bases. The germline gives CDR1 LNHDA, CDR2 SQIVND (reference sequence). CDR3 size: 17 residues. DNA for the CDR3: TGTGCCAGTAGTATTTTGCCTGGGACAGGATATAGCCACGAGCAGTACTTC. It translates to CASSILPGTGYSHEQYF.

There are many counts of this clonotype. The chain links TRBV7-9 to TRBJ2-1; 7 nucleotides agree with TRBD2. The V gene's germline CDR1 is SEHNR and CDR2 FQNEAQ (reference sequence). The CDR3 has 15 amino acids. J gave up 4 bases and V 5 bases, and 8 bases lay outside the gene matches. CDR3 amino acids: CASSKTSPNYNEQFF. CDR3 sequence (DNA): TGTGCCAGCAGCAAGACTAGCCCTAATTACAATGAGCAGTTCTTC.

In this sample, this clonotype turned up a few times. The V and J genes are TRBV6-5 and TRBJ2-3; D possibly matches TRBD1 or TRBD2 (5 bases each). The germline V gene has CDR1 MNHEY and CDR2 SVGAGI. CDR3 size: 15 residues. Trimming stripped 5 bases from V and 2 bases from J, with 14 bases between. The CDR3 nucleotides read TGTGCCAGCAGTAACCGGGACGGCCACACAGATACGCAGTATTTT. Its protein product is CASSNRDGHTDTQYF.

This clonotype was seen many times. For the CDR3, the DNA is TGCAGCGTCCAGGACCGTACTAACTATGGCTACACCTTC. As protein: CSVQDRTNYGYTF. V usage is TRBV29-1 and J usage is TRBJ1-2; D gene unclear. Trimming took 6 bases from V and 0 from J, leaving 11 bases between them. Germline assignment: CDR1 SQVTM and CDR2 ANQGSEA. This CDR3 comprises 13 residues.

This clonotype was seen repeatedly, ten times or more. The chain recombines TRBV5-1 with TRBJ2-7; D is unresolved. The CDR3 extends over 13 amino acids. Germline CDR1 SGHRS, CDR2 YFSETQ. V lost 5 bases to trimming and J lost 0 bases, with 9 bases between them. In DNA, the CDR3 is TGCGCCAGCAGTCAGGCCTCCTCCTACGAGCAGTACTTC. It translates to CASSQASSYEQYF.

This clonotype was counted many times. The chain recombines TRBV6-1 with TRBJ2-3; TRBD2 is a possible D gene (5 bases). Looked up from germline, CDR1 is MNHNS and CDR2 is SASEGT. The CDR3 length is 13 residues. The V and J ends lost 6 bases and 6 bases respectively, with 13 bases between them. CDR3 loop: CASSRVRGDTQYF. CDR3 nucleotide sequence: TGTGCCAGCAGCCGAGTACGGGGTGATACGCAGTATTTT.

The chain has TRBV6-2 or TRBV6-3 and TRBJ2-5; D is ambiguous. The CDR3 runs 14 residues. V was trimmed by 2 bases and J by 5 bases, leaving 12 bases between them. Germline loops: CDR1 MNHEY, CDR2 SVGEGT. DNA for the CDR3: TGTGCCAGCAGTTACCGTGTGAAGGATGAGACCCAGTACTTC. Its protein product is CASSYRVKDETQYF.

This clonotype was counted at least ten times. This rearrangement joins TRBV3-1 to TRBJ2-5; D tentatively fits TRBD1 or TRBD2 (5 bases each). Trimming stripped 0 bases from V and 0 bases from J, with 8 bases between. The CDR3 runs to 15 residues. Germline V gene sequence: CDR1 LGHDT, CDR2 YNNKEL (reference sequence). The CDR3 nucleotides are TGTGCCAGCAGCCAAGACTGGGGGAACCAAGAGACCCAGTACTTC. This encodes CASSQDWGNQETQYF.